The 17 T cell receptor beta chains presented below share a single source sample, sequenced in a study of T cell clonotyping in hematopoietic cell transplantation. The data were produced by immunoSEQ multiplex PCR, yet TCRdb's version contains in-frame clones alone and is incomplete. The repertoire includes 6,500 to 7,000 clones, around a third of them detected once, and approximately 20% sits in the top ten. The sequencing used peripheral blood mononuclear cells, collected 30 days after allogeneic stem cell transplant. The receptor source for this set is a female patient aged 60 to 70 who had an allogeneic stem cell transplant, so the T cells may come from the graft donor. Some clones in this sample may be carry-over from other donors' samples.

This clone was seen more than once but under ten times. This chain's CDR3 is CASSQDPTGTYEQYF. The CDR3, as DNA: TGTGCCAGCAGCCAAGATCCGACAGGGACCTACGAGCAGTACTTC. The chain uses TRBV4-2 and TRBJ2-7, with TRBD1 matching 7 bases. Germline V gene data show CDR1 as LGHNA and CDR2 as YNFKEQ. The CDR3 loop spans 15 amino acids. Unmatched junction bases numbered 4, after V lost 0 bases and J lost 2 bases.

The chain employs TRBV29-1 and TRBJ2-1; D unclear. Trimming stripped 7 bases from V and 5 bases from J, with 9 bases between. The germline V gene has CDR1 SQVTM and CDR2 ANQGSEA. The length of the CDR3 is 11 residues. CDR3 amino acids: CSAPGNNEQFF. The CDR3 DNA follows: TGCAGCGCCCCAGGAAACAATGAGCAGTTCTTC.

This clone was recorded a few times. The V call is TRBV29-1, the J call TRBJ1-1; weak D call: TRBD1 (5 bases). Trimming stripped 0 bases from V and 4 bases from J, with 15 bases between. This CDR3 is built from 15 residues. Germline V gene lookup returns CDR1 SQVTM and CDR2 ANQGSEA. The CDR3 nucleotides read TGCAGCGTTGAAGACAGGGAGACCTTTTCCACTGAAGCTTTCTTT. Encoded protein: CSVEDRETFSTEAFF.

V and J are TRBV29-1 and TRBJ1-1; D is perhaps TRBD1 (6 bases). From germline, CDR1 is SQVTM and CDR2 ANQGSEA. This CDR3 comprises 13 residues. V was cut by 1 base and J by 4 bases, with 10 bases left in between. The CDR3 bases are TGCAGCGTTGAAGGGACAGATGGCACTGAAGCTTTCTTT. Its protein product is CSVEGTDGTEAFF.

This chain joins TRBV27 and TRBJ2-7, with a weak D call TRBD1 (6 bases). CDR3 length: 14 residues. Germline V gives CDR1 MNHEY, CDR2 SMNVEV (reference sequence). Trimming left V 5 bases short and J 5 bases short, with 16 bases between. The CDR3 sequence is CASSHRRTVDEQYF. For the CDR3, the DNA is TGTGCCAGCAGTCATCGTCGGACAGTGGACGAGCAGTACTTC.

The chain recombines TRBV30 with TRBJ1-2; D gene uncertain. Trimming cost V 0 bases and J 7 bases, with 6 bases left between them. Germline CDR1 reads GTSNPN; CDR2 reads SVGIG (reference sequence). There are 11 residues in the CDR3. For the CDR3, the DNA is TGTGCCTGGAGTGTAGGCAGTGGCTACACCTTC. This encodes CAWSVGSGYTF.

V gene TRBV5-6 combines with J gene TRBJ2-5, with 8 bases fitting TRBD1. The trim removed 4 bases at V and 4 bases at J, leaving 6 bases unmatched. CDR1 and CDR2 from the germline V gene are SGHDT and YYEEEE. The CDR3 has 14 residues. CDR3 DNA sequence: TGTGCCAGCAGCCATCAGGGGGCGGGAGAGACCCAGTACTTC. Translating gives CASSHQGAGETQYF. Looking up the rest from reference TRBV5-6 and TRBJ2-5 gives the full variable domain: DAGVTQSPTHLIKTRGQQVTLRCSPKSGHDTVSWYQQALGQGPQFIFQYYEEEERQRGNFPDRFSGHQFPNYSSELNVNALLLGDSALYLCASSHQGAGETQYFGPGTRLLVL.

As to this clone: Its ends do not fully match the called genes, so a read error is possible. Other DNA sequences in the sample encode the same CDR3. The chain has TRBV30 and TRBJ2-7, with D perhaps being TRBD1 or TRBD2 (6 bases each). Germline-derived CDR1 and CDR2 are GTSNPN and SVGIG (reference sequence). The CDR3 sequence is 13 residues long. CDR3 loop: CAWTHGGGYEQYF. The CDR3 DNA sequence: TGTGCTTGGACCCATGGAGGGGGGTACGAGCAGTACTTC. Supplemented by reference TRBV30 and TRBJ2-7, the full variable domain reads SQTIHQWPATLVQPVGSPLSLECTVEGTSNPNLYWYRQAAGRGLQLLFYSVGIGQISSEVPQNLSASRPQDRQFILSSKKLLLSDSGFYLCAWTHGGGYEQYFGPGTRLTVT.

The chain uses TRBV9 and TRBJ2-7; 12 nucleotides match TRBD2. CDR3 length: 14 residues. J was trimmed by 6 bases and V by 1 base; bases with no gene match: 2. CDR1 SGDLS and CDR2 YYNGEE come from the germline V gene. The CDR3 nucleotides are TGTGCCAGCAGCGTAACTAGCGGGAGGCGCGAGCAGTACTTC. It is translated as CASSVTSGRREQYF.

The rearrangement joins TRBV30 to TRBJ2-5, with 8 positions matching TRBD2. The J segment lost 4 bases and the V segment lost 0 bases, leaving 10 bases of the junction unmatched. Germline V gene sequence: CDR1 GTSNPN, CDR2 SVGIG (reference sequence). This CDR3 contains 16 residues. The CDR3 reads CAWSVREGVRGETQYF. The CDR3 nucleotides read TGTGCCTGGAGTGTACGGGAGGGAGTACGTGGAGAGACCCAGTACTTC.

The sample holds a few counts of this clone. The CDR3 region is CASTADFYGYTF. The CDR3, as DNA: TGTGCCAGTACCGCAGATTTCTATGGCTACACCTTC. The chain employs TRBV19 and TRBJ1-2; D not resolved. V dropped 7 bases and J dropped 4 bases, with 10 bases sitting between them. The CDR3 has 12 residues. Germline loops: CDR1 LNHDA, CDR2 SQIVND (reference sequence).

This chain connects TRBV7-2 to TRBJ2-4; perhaps TRBD2 as D (7 bases). From germline, CDR1 is SGHTA and CDR2 FQGNSA. The V and J ends lost 5 bases and 6 bases respectively, with 14 bases between them. The CDR3 runs 14 residues. DNA for the CDR3: TGTGCCAGCAGCACCGCGGGGGCCCCAAACATTCAGTACTTC. Protein sequence: CASSTAGAPNIQYF.

The rearrangement joins TRBV10-3 to TRBJ2-5, with a weak D call TRBD2 (6 bases). The CDR3 contains 13 residues. Trimming shortened V by 8 bases and J by 1 base, and 11 bases separated the two germline ends. From germline, CDR1 is ENHRY and CDR2 SYGVKD. The CDR3 sequence: CAIGPGVQETQYF. DNA of the CDR3: TGTGCCATCGGGCCGGGAGTCCAAGAGACCCAGTACTTC.

This clone was picked up a small number of times. This rearrangement joins TRBV4-1 to TRBJ2-7; perhaps TRBD1 as D (5 bases). With 2 bases removed from V and 3 bases from J, the gap between germline ends came to 14 bases. Germline V gene lookup returns CDR1 MGHRA and CDR2 YSYEKL. This CDR3 is built from 15 residues. The CDR3: CASSQNLDSLYEQYF. As DNA, the CDR3 is TGCGCCAGCAGCCAAAACCTAGACAGTCTCTACGAGCAGTACTTC.

This clone was detected only a few times. The chain employs TRBV6-5 and TRBJ2-7; no definite D call. V lost 2 bases, J lost 7 bases, and 15 bases lay in between. The CDR3 runs to 14 residues. Germline assignment: CDR1 MNHEY and CDR2 SVGAGI. The CDR3 nucleotides read TGTGCCAGCAGTTACGGGCCCGGCTTCCGGGAGCAGTACTTC. Amino acid sequence: CASSYGPGFREQYF.

This sequence joins TRBV30 and TRBJ1-1; the match to TRBD1 covers 8 bases. V trimming: 4 bases; J trimming: 4 bases; junction bases outside the gene matches: 17. The CDR3 has 17 residues. Germline V lookup: CDR1 GTSNPN, CDR2 SVGIG (reference sequence). CDR3 DNA sequence: TGTGCCTGGACTGAACTTACCCGGACAGGGCGGGGCACTGAAGCTTTCTTT. It specifies CAWTELTRTGRGTEAFF.

In its sample, this clone was seen a few times. The J gene is TRBJ2-7, the V gene TRBV30; D uncertain. The germline V gene encodes CDR1 GTSNPN and CDR2 SVGIG (reference sequence). The length of the CDR3 is 13 residues. V lost 1 base and J 2 bases, leaving 9 bases between the germline ends. CDR3 region: CAWSARFPYEQYF. CDR3 DNA sequence: TGTGCCTGGAGTGCCAGGTTCCCCTACGAGCAGTACTTC. Variable domain in full (rest from reference TRBV30 and TRBJ2-7): SQTIHQWPATLVQPVGSPLSLECTVEGTSNPNLYWYRQAAGRGLQLLFYSVGIGQISSEVPQNLSASRPQDRQFILSSKKLLLSDSGFYLCAWSARFPYEQYFGPGTRLTVT.